The source of this TCR beta chain is a study of T cells in Graves' hyperthyroidism and ophthalmopathy. This clonotype came up many times. Researchers took RNA transcripts and amplified the TCR beta CDR3 regions from them. A first-round RT-PCR of the TCR CDR3 used the HTBI primer set. TCRdb ran MiXCR on the multiplex PCR reads and lists one entry per CDR3 protein. The repertoire consists of fewer than 350,000 distinct CDR3 sequences, with 15% to 20% occurring once and the leading ten covering 15% to 19%. Sequencing was done on a sample of blood. The sequence came from a woman in her thirties or forties with Graves' ophthalmopathy.

The CDR3 sequence is CASLIGQGAGLYGYTF. The CDR3 DNA reads TGTGCCAGCCTAATTGGACAGGGGGCCGGATTATATGGCTACACCTTC. The chain uses TRBV28 and TRBJ1-2; 11 bases are shared with TRBD1. Germline assignment: CDR1 MDHEN and CDR2 SYDVKM. CDR3 length: 16 residues. The junction had 13 bases not matched to a gene; V was cut back by 8 bases and J by 5 bases.